These 12 T cell receptor beta chains were all obtained from the same sample, sequenced in a study of OX40 agonist ivuxolimab in advanced cancers. Data came from immunoSEQ multiplex PCR; TCRdb stores just in-frame clones and leaves some out. The sample includes 70,000 to 95,000 clones, 94% of them seen just once. This specimen was CD4+ or CD8+ T cells sorted from blood, taken in a trial of the OX40 agonist ivuxolimab. The receptors were gathered from an adult with an advanced solid tumor such as melanoma, head and neck, liver or kidney cancer.

Here the CDR3 DNA reads TGTGCTAGTGGATATAGCGGGACCACCGGGGAGCTGTTTTTT. Translating gives CASGYSGTTGELFF. The rearrangement joins TRBV12-5 to TRBJ2-2, with TRBD2 matching 8 bases. CDR3 size: 14 residues. In germline, CDR1 is LGHNT, CDR2 FRNRAP. Trimming removed 6 bases from V and 4 bases from J; junction bases left unmatched: 4.

V and J are TRBV27 and TRBJ2-7; no firm D call. This CDR3 region has 13 residues. V was clipped by 4 bases and J by 5 bases, with 12 bases between them. The germline gives CDR1 MNHEY, CDR2 SMNVEV (reference sequence). CDR3 coding DNA: TGTGCCAGCAGTTCAGCAGGAGTCCACGAGCAGTACTTC. Amino acids: CASSSAGVHEQYF.

This rearrangement joins TRBV28 to TRBJ2-5; possible D gene TRBD2, 5 bases. The CDR3 runs to 14 residues. The germline V and J ends were trimmed by 4 bases and 1 base, with 10 bases remaining between them. CDR1 is MDHEN and CDR2 is SYDVKM in the germline V gene. The CDR3 DNA is TGTGCCAGCAGTTCCGGCGGGTCCCAAGAGACCCAGTACTTC. Protein product: CASSSGGSQETQYF.

This clone was seen just once. The chain couples TRBV13 to TRBJ2-1; no firm D call. In germline, CDR1 is PRHDT, CDR2 FYEKMQ (reference sequence). V gave up 2 bases and J gave up 0 bases, with 5 bases separating them. CDR3 length: 14 amino acids. CDR3 nucleotides: TGTGCCAGCAGCTTAAGGAGCTCCTACAATGAGCAGTTCTTC. As protein: CASSLRSSYNEQFF.

The V gene is TRBV9, the J gene TRBJ1-1; TRBD1 matches 7 bases. CDR3 length equals 13 residues. The V and J ends lost 4 bases and 5 bases, in that order; junction bases with no gene match: 5. Looked up from germline, CDR1 is SGDLS and CDR2 is YYNGEE. CDR3 residues: CASSTGAKTEAFF. CDR3 DNA sequence: TGTGCCAGCAGCACAGGGGCGAAGACTGAAGCTTTCTTT.

This chain uses TRBV7-8 with TRBJ2-5, with a possible D match to TRBD2 (5 bases). V lost 1 base and J 1 base, leaving 13 bases between the germline ends. CDR3 length: 16 residues. Germline values: CDR1 SGHVS, CDR2 FQNEAQ. The CDR3 coding sequence is TGTGCCAGCAGCTTAGTCAAGCGGCGCTCCCAAGAGACCCAGTACTTC. This gives the protein CASSLVKRRSQETQYF.

A single count supports this clone. The V and J genes are TRBV27 and TRBJ1-1; D not resolved. Germline CDR1 reads MNHEY; CDR2 reads SMNVEV (reference sequence). V was clipped by 0 bases and J by 0 bases, with 5 bases between them. CDR3 length: 14 amino acids. The CDR3 protein is CASSLSTVNTEAFF. The CDR3 DNA follows: TGTGCCAGCAGTTTATCGACCGTGAACACTGAAGCTTTCTTT.

The CDR3 coding sequence is TGCGCCAGCAGCCAAGATAGACTGGATACGCAGTATTTT. It encodes CASSQDRLDTQYF. The J gene is TRBJ2-3, the V gene TRBV4-1; no definite D call. The CDR3 has 13 amino acids. Germline CDR1 reads MGHRA; CDR2 reads YSYEKL. Trimming pared 0 bases from V and 6 bases from J, leaving 7 bases between.

The chain recombines TRBV19 with TRBJ2-1, with D hard to call. The CDR3 has 15 residues. Germline-derived CDR1 and CDR2 are LNHDA and SQIVND (reference sequence). Trimming shortened V by 3 bases and J by 4 bases, and 13 bases separated the two germline ends. CDR3 loop: CASSIQAPSYNEQFF. In DNA, the CDR3 is TGTGCCAGTAGTATCCAGGCCCCGAGTTACAATGAGCAGTTCTTC.

The chain is built from TRBV13 and TRBJ2-1, with D possibly TRBD2 on 5 matching bases. Trimming took 4 bases from V and 2 from J, leaving 12 bases between them. Germline V CDR1 and CDR2: PRHDT, FYEKMQ (reference sequence). The CDR3 is made up of 15 amino acids. CDR3 DNA: TGTGCCAGCAGCTCCTCCGGAGGAGCCTACAATGAGCAGTTCTTC. Encoded protein: CASSSSGGAYNEQFF.

The chain uses TRBV18 and TRBJ2-3; 8 positions match TRBD2. This CDR3 comprises 16 residues. Trimming cost V 4 bases and J 4 bases; bases outside gene matches: 10. CDR1 is KGHSH and CDR2 is LQKENI in the germline V gene. DNA for the CDR3: TGTGCCAGCTCACTAGTTCCGGGAGGGCATCCAGATACGCAGTATTTT. Its protein product is CASSLVPGGHPDTQYF.

With respect to this clone: Other DNA variants within this sample encode the same CDR3. The chain employs TRBV5-6 and TRBJ1-2; D may be TRBD1 (5 bases). Germline-derived CDR1 and CDR2 are SGHDT and YYEEEE. The V and J ends lost 0 bases and 2 bases respectively, with 5 bases between them. The CDR3 is 13 amino acids. CDR3 sequence (DNA): TGTGCCAGCAGCTTGGGGGGGAACTATGGCTACACCTTC. Protein: CASSLGGNYGYTF.